The 2 T cell receptor beta chains listed next were all sequenced from one sample in a study of radiation and T cells in renal cell carcinoma. Noted time point: blood 2 weeks post-SBRT. Indicated treatment: 15 Gy SBRT to primary tumor, nephrectomy 4 weeks later. Data came from immunoSEQ multiplex PCR; TCRdb stores just in-frame clones and leaves some out. Here the sample spans more than 20,000 clones, approximately 84% being singletons. The sample consisted of blood, taken from a patient whose treatment included radiotherapy and nephrectomy. The receptors come from a man aged 55 to 69 with renal cell carcinoma.

This clone was detected only a few times. Other DNA sequences in this sample translate to the same CDR3. This rearrangement joins TRBV15 to TRBJ1-6; 8 nucleotides match TRBD1. In germline, CDR1 is LNHNV, CDR2 YYDKDF (reference sequence). The CDR3 has 15 residues. Losses at the gene ends were 2 bases for V and 7 bases for J; bases not matched to a gene: 4. The CDR3 sequence: CATSRTGTGNSPLHF. Here the CDR3 DNA reads TGTGCCACCAGCAGAACCGGGACAGGAAATTCACCCCTCCACTTT. The full variable domain, with the rest looked up from reference TRBV15 and TRBJ1-6, is DAMVIQNPRYQVTQFGKPVTLSCSQTLNHNVMYWYQQKSSQAPKLLFHYYDKDFNNEADTPDNFQSRRPNTSFCFLDIRSPGLGDTAMYLCATSRTGTGNSPLHFGNGTRLTVT.

CDR3 nucleotide sequence: TGTGCCAGCAGGAAGGGGACAGGGCCTACCTACGAGCAGTACTTC. Amino acid sequence: CASRKGTGPTYEQYF. This chain joins TRBV6-1 and TRBJ2-7; 9 bases match TRBD1. The CDR3 covers 15 residues. Looked up from germline, CDR1 is MNHNS and CDR2 is SASEGT. Losses at the gene ends were 6 bases for V and 2 bases for J; bases not matched to a gene: 8.